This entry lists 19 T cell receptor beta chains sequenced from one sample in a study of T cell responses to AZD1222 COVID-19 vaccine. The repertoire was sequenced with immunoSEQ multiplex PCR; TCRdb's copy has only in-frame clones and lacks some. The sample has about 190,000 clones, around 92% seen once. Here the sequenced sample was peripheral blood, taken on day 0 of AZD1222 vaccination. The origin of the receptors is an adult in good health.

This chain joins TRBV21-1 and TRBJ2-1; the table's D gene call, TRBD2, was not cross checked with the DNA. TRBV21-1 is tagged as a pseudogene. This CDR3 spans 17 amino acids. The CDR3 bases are TGTGCCAGCAGCAAAGGGGAGACTAGCGGGAGCTACAATGAGCAGTTCTTC. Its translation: CASSKGETSGSYNEQFF.

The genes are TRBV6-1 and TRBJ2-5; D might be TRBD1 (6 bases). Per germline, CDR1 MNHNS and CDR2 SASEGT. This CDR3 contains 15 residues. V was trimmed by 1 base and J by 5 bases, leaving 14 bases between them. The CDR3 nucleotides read TGTGCCAGCAGTGAAGGCCAGGGGTTAGGGGAGACCCAGTACTTC. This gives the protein CASSEGQGLGETQYF.

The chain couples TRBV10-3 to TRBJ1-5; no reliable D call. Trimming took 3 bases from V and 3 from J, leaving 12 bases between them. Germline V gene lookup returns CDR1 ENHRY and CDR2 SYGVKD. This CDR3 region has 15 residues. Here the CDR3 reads CAISEPGQSNQPQHF. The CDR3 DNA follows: TGTGCCATCAGTGAACCGGGTCAGTCCAATCAGCCCCAGCATTTT.

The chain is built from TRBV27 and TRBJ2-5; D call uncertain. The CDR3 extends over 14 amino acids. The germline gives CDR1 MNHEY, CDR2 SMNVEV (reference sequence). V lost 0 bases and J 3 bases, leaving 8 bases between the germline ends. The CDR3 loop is CASSLSPYEETQYF. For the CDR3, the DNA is TGTGCCAGCAGTTTATCTCCTTACGAAGAGACCCAGTACTTC.

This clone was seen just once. The CDR3 DNA reads TGTGCCAGCAGCTTAGCGGGAGGCGTTAAGGGGCAGTTCTTC. Amino acids: CASSLAGGVKGQFF. The chain links TRBV3-1 (or the pseudogene TRBV3-2) to TRBJ2-1; 10 bases fit TRBD2. V lost 5 bases, J lost 12 bases, and 10 bases stayed unmatched. Germline V gives CDR1 LGHDT, CDR2 YNNKEL (reference sequence). The length of the CDR3 is 14 residues.

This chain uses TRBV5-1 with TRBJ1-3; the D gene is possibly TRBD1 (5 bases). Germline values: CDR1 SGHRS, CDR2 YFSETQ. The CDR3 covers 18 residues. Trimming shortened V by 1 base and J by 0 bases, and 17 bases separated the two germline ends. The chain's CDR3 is CASSLTYRDGSSGNTIYF. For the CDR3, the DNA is TGCGCCAGCAGCTTGACTTATCGGGACGGGAGCTCTGGAAACACCATATATTTT.

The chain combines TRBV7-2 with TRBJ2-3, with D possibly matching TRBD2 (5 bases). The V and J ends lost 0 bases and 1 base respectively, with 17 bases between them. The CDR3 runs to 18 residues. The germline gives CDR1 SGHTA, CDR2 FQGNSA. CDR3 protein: CASSLASGAVMRTDTQYF. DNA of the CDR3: TGTGCCAGCAGCTTAGCATCAGGAGCGGTCATGCGCACAGATACGCAGTATTTT.

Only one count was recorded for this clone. CDR3 nucleotides: TGTGCCAGTAGTCAGGGACTAGCGGGAATCGATGAGCAGTTCTTC. Its protein product is CASSQGLAGIDEQFF. The chain links TRBV19 to TRBJ2-1; 13 nucleotides agree with TRBD2. CDR1 and CDR2 from the germline V gene are LNHDA and SQIVND (reference sequence). V was pared by 5 bases and J by 8 bases, with 6 bases of the junction left unmatched. The CDR3 length is 15 residues.

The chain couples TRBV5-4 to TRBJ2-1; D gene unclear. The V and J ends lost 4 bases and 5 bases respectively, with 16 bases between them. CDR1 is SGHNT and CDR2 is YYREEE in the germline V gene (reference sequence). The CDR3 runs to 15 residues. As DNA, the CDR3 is TGTGCCAGCAGCCCATTCGGCGATCGGGACAATGAGCAGTTCTTC. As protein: CASSPFGDRDNEQFF.

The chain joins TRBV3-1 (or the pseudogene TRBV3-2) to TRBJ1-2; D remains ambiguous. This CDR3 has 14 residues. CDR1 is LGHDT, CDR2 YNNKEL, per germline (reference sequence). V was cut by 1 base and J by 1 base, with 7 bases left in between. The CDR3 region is CASSQVPHNYGYTF. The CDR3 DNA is TGTGCCAGCAGCCAAGTTCCCCATAACTATGGCTACACCTTC.

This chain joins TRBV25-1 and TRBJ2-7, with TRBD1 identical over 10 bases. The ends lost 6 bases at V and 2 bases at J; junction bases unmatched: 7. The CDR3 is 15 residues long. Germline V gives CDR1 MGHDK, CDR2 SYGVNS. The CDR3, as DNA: TGTGCCAGCAGCCAGTCCGGGACAGGGGCCTACGAGCAGTACTTC. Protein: CASSQSGTGAYEQYF.

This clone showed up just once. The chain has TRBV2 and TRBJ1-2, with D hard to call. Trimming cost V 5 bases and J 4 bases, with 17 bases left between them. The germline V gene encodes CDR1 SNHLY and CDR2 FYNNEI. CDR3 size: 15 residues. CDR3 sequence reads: CASSSGPLSSYGYTF. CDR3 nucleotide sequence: TGTGCCAGCAGTTCCGGGCCCCTGTCTAGCTATGGCTACACCTTC.

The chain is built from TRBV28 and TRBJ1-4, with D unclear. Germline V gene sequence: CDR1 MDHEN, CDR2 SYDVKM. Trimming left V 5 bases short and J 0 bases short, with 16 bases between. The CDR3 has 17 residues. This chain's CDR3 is CASSDARRSATNEKLFF. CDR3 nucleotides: TGTGCCAGCAGTGATGCCCGAAGGAGTGCAACTAATGAAAAACTGTTTTTT.

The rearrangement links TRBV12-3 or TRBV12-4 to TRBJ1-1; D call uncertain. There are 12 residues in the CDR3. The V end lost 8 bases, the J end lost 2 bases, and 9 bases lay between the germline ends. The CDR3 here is CASLVRNTEAFF. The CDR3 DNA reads TGTGCCAGCCTCGTTCGTAACACTGAAGCTTTCTTT.

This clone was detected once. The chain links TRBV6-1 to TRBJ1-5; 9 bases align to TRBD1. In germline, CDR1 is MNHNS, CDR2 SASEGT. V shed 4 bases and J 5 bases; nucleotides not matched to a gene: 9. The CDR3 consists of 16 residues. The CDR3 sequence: CASSGFMGQGYQPQHF. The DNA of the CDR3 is TGTGCCAGCAGTGGTTTCATGGGACAGGGATATCAGCCCCAGCATTTT.

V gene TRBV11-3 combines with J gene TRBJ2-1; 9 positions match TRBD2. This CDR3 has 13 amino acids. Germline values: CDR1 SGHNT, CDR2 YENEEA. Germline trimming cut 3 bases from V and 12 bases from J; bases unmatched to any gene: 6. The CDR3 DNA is TGTGCCAGCAGCTTTGGACATAGCGGGGGGCAGTTCTTC. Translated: CASSFGHSGGQFF.

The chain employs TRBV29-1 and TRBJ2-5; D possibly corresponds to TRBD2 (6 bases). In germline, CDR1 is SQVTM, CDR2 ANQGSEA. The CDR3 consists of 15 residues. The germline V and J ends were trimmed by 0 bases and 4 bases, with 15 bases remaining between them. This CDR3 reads CSVEDGLARGETQYF. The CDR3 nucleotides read TGCAGCGTTGAAGATGGGCTAGCGAGGGGAGAGACCCAGTACTTC.

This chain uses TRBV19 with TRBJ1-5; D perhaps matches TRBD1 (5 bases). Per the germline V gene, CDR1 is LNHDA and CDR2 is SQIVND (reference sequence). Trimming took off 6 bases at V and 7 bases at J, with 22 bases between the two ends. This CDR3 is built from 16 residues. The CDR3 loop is CASRRNSNNPGQPQHF. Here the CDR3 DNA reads TGTGCCAGTAGGAGGAACAGTAACAATCCAGGGCAGCCCCAGCATTTT.

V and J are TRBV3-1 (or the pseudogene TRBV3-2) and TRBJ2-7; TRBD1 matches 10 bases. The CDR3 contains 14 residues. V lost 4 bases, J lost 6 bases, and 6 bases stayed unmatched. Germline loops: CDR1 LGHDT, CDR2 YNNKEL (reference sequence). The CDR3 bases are TGTGCCAGCAGCCCCGGGACAGGGGTCTCCGAGCAGTACTTC. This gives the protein CASSPGTGVSEQYF.